This is a list of T cell receptor beta chains from one sample in a study of T cell changes during pregnancy in multiple sclerosis. The repertoire was sequenced with immunoSEQ multiplex PCR; TCRdb's copy has only in-frame clones and lacks some. The sample consists of around 100,000 clones, around 93% of them appearing once. The source material was peripheral blood, sampled after pregnancy. These receptors all stem from a female donor with multiple sclerosis, enrolled in a pregnancy study. Both conserved end residues are part of each CDR3. A D gene is named only where the DNA matches it firmly. The size of a clone is reported for some rows only, either as once, few or many, or as a class for expanded clones.

v_call: TRBV21-1; d_call: -; clone_size: -; j_call: TRBJ2-4; cdr3_nt: TGTGCCAGCAGCAAGCGGACTACCTTAGCCAAAAACATTCAGTACTTC; cdr3_aa: CASSKRTTLAKNIQYF
v_call: TRBV10-3; d_call: TRBD1; clone_size: once; j_call: TRBJ1-1; cdr3_nt: TGTGCCATCAGTGAGACTATTCCGGGACAGGGCCCCACTGAAGCTTTCTTT; cdr3_aa: CAISETIPGQGPTEAFF
v_call: TRBV11-2; d_call: TRBD1; clone_size: -; j_call: TRBJ1-1; cdr3_nt: TGTGCCAGCAGCTTAGCCGGACAGGGACGTGGTACTGAAGCTTTCTTT; cdr3_aa: CASSLAGQGRGTEAFF
v_call: TRBV18; d_call: -; clone_size: -; j_call: TRBJ1-5; cdr3_nt: TGTGCCAGCTCACGGACATCGGGCAATCAGCCCCAGCATTTT; cdr3_aa: CASSRTSGNQPQHF
v_call: TRBV10-3; d_call: TRBD2; clone_size: -; j_call: TRBJ2-7; cdr3_nt: TGTGCCATCAGTGGGGTGGGAGGGTCCTACGAGCAGTACTTC; cdr3_aa: CAISGVGGSYEQYF
v_call: TRBV6-1; d_call: TRBD2; clone_size: many; j_call: TRBJ2-1; cdr3_nt: TGTGCCAGCAGTGAAACTGGCGGGAGCCCCAGGGAGCAGTTCTTC; cdr3_aa: CASSETGGSPREQFF
v_call: TRBV10-1; d_call: -; clone_size: -; j_call: TRBJ2-5; cdr3_nt: TGCGCCAGCAGTGTAGGGAGGACCGGGGAGACCCAGTACTTC; cdr3_aa: CASSVGRTGETQYF
v_call: TRBV7-9; d_call: TRBD2; clone_size: -; j_call: TRBJ2-1; cdr3_nt: TGTGCCAGCTGCCGGGGGACTAGTGGGAGCAATGAGCAGTTCTTC; cdr3_aa: CASCRGTSGSNEQFF
v_call: TRBV5-1; d_call: -; clone_size: -; j_call: TRBJ2-1; cdr3_nt: TGCGCCAGCTACCCCCTTAACAGGGAGGGTGAGCAGTTCTTC; cdr3_aa: CASYPLNREGEQFF
v_call: TRBV19; d_call: -; clone_size: -; j_call: TRBJ1-5; cdr3_nt: TGTGCCAGTAGGACGGCAGGGGTGGCTCAGCCCCAGCATTTT; cdr3_aa: CASRTAGVAQPQHF
v_call: TRBV30; d_call: TRBD1; clone_size: -; j_call: TRBJ1-5; cdr3_nt: TGTGCCTGGAGTACGACAGGGGGCGCCTATCAGCCCCAGCATTTT; cdr3_aa: CAWSTTGGAYQPQHF
v_call: TRBV4-1; d_call: -; clone_size: -; j_call: TRBJ2-7; cdr3_nt: TGCGCCAGCAGCCAAGACCCAACCTACGAGCAGTACTTC; cdr3_aa: CASSQDPTYEQYF
v_call: TRBV7-8; d_call: -; clone_size: -; j_call: TRBJ2-1; cdr3_nt: TGTGCCAGCAGCTTAGTATCGGACAATGAGCAGTTCTTC; cdr3_aa: CASSLVSDNEQFF
v_call: TRBV4-3; d_call: -; clone_size: -; j_call: TRBJ1-4; cdr3_nt: TGCGCCAGCAGCCAAGATATTGGGGCGGGAGCTAATGAAAAACTGTTTTTT; cdr3_aa: CASSQDIGAGANEKLFF
v_call: TRBV5-1; d_call: -; clone_size: -; j_call: TRBJ1-5; cdr3_nt: TGCGCCAGCAGCTTGGGCACAGGCAATCAGCCCCAGCATTTT; cdr3_aa: CASSLGTGNQPQHF
v_call: TRBV27; d_call: TRBD2; clone_size: -; j_call: TRBJ2-1; cdr3_nt: TGTGCCAGCGCCGACCTCGGGGCGGGGGGGCCGGGTGAGCAGTTCTTC; cdr3_aa: CASADLGAGGPGEQFF
v_call: TRBV27; d_call: TRBD1; clone_size: -; j_call: TRBJ1-2; cdr3_nt: TGTGCCAGCAGTACCGGGACAGATCCGCTATACAGATATGGCTACACCTTC; cdr3_aa: CASSTGTDPLYRYGYTF
v_call: TRBV4-1; d_call: TRBD1; clone_size: -; j_call: TRBJ1-5; cdr3_nt: TGCGCCAGCAGCCAGGATGGGACAGGGGGATACAATCAGCCCCAGCATTTT; cdr3_aa: CASSQDGTGGYNQPQHF
v_call: TRBV5-5; d_call: TRBD2; clone_size: -; j_call: TRBJ2-1; cdr3_nt: TGTGCCAGCAGCAGACTAGCGGGAGGCTCTGTGGATGAGCAGTTCTTC; cdr3_aa: CASSRLAGGSVDEQFF
v_call: TRBV6-5; d_call: -; clone_size: -; j_call: TRBJ2-2; cdr3_nt: TGTGCCAGCAGTTACTCGAGGATGCGGGATGGCGGGGAGCTGTTTTTT; cdr3_aa: CASSYSRMRDGGELFF